There are a few counts of the clone carrying this T cell receptor beta chain. Its specificity is unknown. Quantitative 5'-RACE was performed with molecular barcodes, and it yielded the TCR beta libraries. TCRdb re-analysed the 5' RACE reads in MiXCR, keeping a single row per CDR3 protein. The table lists around 300,000 distinct CDR3 sequences, roughly 14% of them singletons. This entry comes from a study of CD8 T cells in ankylosing spondylitis. V lost 2 bases and J lost 2, with 10 bases in between. The CDR3 length is 14 residues. Looked up from germline, CDR1 is SGHVS and CDR2 is FNYEAQ. Study observations and caveats: Matched ankylosing spondylitis synovial fluid reportedly contained a significantly enriched population of disease-linked clones. Apparently characteristic of ankylosing spondylitis blood was a TCR beta motif (about 8 highly homologous variants).

Material: blood, either unsorted or a sorted T cell fraction (not recorded which). This clonotype was sampled from a male donor with ankylosing spondylitis or in good health (not recorded which). This chain links TRBV7-6 with TRBJ2-7; weak D call: TRBD2 (6 bases). CDR3 sequence (DNA): TGTGCCAGCAGCTTATCCGGCGGGACCTACGAGCAGTACTTC. Translated: CASSLSGGTYEQYF.